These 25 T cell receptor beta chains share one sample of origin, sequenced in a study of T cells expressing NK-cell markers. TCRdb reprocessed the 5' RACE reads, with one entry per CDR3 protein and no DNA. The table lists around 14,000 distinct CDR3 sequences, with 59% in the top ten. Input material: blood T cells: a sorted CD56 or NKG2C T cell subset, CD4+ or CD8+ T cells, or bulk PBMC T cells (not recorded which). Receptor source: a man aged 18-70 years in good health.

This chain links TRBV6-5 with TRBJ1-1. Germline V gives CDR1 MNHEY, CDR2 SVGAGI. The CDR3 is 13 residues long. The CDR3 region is CASSSGPRTEAFF.

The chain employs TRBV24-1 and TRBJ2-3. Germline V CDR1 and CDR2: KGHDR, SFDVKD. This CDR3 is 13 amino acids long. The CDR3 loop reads CATSEASVDTQYF.

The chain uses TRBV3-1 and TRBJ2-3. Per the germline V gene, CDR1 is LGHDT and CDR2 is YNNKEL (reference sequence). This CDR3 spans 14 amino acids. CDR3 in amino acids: CASTSGSFTDTQYF.

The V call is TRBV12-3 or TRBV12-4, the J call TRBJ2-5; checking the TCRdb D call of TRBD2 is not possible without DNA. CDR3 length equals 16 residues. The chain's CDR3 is CASSAGGLAGRETQYF.

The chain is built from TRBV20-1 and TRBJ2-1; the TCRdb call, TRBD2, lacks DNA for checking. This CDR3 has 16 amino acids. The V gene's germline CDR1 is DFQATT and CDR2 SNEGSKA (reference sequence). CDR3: CSAVEREGNYYNEQFF.

This CDR3 is CASTPLAGFTDTQYF. The chain joins TRBV25-1 to TRBJ2-3; lacking DNA, the TRBD2 call made by TCRdb goes unchecked. The CDR3 is made up of 15 amino acids. CDR1 and CDR2 from the germline V gene are MGHDK and SYGVNS.

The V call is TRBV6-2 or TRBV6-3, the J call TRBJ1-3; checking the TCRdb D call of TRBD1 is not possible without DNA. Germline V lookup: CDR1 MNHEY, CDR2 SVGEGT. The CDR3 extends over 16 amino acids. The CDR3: CASSYGRPDVGNTIYF.

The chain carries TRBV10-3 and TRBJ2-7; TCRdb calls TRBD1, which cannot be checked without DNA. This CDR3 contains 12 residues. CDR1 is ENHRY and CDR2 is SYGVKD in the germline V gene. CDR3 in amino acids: CAIRNTGNDEYF.

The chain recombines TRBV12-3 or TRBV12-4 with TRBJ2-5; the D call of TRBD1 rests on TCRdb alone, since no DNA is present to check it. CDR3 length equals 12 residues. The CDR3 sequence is CASSPVGQTQYF.

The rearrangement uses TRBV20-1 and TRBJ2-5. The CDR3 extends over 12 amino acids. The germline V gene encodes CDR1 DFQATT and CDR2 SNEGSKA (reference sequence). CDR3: CSARLLQETQYF.

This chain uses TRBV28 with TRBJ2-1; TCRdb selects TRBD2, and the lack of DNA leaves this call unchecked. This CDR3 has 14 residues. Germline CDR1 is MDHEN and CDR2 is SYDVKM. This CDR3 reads CASSPGDFSNEQFF.

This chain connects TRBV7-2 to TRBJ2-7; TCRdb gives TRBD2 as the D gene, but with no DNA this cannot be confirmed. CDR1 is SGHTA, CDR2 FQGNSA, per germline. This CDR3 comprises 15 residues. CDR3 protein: CASSPRLAGSYEQYF.

The CDR3 loop is CASSQAVWTGELFF. The V and J genes are TRBV4-1 and TRBJ2-2. The germline CDR1 and CDR2 sequences are MGHRA and YSYEKL. This CDR3 spans 14 amino acids.

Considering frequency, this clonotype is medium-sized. The CDR3 loop is CASSLQYNEQFF. This sequence joins TRBV5-6 and TRBJ2-1. The length of the CDR3 is 12 residues. Germline loops: CDR1 SGHDT, CDR2 YYEEEE.

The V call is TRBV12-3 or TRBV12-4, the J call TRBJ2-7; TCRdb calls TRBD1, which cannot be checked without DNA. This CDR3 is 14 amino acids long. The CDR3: CASSLQGILYEQYF.

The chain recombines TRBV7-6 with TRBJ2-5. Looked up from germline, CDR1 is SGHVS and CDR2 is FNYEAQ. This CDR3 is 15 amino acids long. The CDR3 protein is CASSLTASGQETQYF.

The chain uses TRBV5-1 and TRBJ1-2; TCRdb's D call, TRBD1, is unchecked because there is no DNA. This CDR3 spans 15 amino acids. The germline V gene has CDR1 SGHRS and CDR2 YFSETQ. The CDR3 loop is CASSSGQTGGSGYTF. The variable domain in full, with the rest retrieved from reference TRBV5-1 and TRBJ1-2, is KAGVTQTPRYLIKTRGQQVTLSCSPISGHRSVSWYQQTPGQGLQFLFEYFSETQRNKGNFPGRFSGRQFSNSRSEMNVSTLELGDSALYLCASSSGQTGGSGYTFGSGTRLTVV.

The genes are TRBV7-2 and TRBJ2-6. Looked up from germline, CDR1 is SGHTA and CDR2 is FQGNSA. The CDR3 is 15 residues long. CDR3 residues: CASSLGLSGANVLTF.

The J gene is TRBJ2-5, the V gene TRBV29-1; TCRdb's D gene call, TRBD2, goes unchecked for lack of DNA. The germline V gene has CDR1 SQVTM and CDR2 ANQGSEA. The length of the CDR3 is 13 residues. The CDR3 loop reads CSVRVANQETQYF. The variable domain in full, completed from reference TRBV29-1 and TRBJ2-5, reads SAVISQKPSRDICQRGTSLTIQCQVDSQVTMMFWYRQQPGQSLTLIATANQGSEATYESGFVIDKFPISRPNLTFSTLTVSNMSPEDSSIYLCSVRVANQETQYFGPGTRLLVL.

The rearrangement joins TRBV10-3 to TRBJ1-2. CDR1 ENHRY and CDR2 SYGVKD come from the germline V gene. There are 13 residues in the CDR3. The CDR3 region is CAISRGVPSGYTF.

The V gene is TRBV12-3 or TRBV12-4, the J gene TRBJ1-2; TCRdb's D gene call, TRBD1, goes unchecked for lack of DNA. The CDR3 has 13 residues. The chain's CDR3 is CASKEGQAYGYTF.

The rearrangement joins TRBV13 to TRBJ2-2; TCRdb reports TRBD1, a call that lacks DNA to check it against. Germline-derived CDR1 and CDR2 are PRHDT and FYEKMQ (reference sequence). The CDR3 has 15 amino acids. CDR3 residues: CASSLSGTTTGELFF.

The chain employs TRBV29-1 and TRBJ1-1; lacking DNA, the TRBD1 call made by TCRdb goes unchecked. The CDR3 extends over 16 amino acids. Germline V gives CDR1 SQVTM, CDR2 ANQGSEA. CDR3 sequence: CSVEDTRGQGGSLLFF.

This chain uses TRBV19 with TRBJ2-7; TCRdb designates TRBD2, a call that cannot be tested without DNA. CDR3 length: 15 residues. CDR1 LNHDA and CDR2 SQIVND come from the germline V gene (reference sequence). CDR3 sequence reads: CASSISSRETNEQYF.

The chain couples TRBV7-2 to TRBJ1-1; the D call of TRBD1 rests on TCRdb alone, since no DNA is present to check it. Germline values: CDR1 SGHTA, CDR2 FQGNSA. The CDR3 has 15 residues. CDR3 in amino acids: CASSLAWQGNSEAFF.